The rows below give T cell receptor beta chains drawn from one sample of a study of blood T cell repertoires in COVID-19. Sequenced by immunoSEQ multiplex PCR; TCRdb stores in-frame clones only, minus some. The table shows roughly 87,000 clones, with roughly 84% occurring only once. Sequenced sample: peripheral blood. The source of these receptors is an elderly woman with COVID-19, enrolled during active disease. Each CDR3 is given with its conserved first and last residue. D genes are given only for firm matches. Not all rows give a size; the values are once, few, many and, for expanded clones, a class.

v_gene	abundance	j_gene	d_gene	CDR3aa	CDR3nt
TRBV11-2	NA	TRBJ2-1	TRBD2	CASSITSGGPHNEQFF	TGTGCCAGCAGCATAACTAGCGGGGGGCCCCACAATGAGCAGTTCTTC
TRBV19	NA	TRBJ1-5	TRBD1	CASSIGGTGILTQPQHF	TGTGCCAGTAGTATAGGCGGGACAGGAATCCTTACTCAGCCCCAGCATTTT
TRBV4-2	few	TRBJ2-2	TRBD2	CASSPHQRGGAGELFF	TGTGCCAGCAGCCCCCACCAGCGGGGGGGCGCCGGGGAGCTGTTTTTT
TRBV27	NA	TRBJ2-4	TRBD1	CASSPLTGTELAKNIQYF	TGTGCCAGCAGTCCATTAACCGGGACAGAGCTAGCCAAAAACATTCAGTACTTC
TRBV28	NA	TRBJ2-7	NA	CASRLAGYEQYF	TGTGCCAGCAGACTCGCAGGATACGAGCAGTACTTC
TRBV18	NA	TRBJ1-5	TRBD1	CASSRDRAQPQHF	TGTGCCAGCTCACGCGACAGGGCCCAGCCCCAGCATTTT
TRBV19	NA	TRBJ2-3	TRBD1	CASSMPRPGQGAPNTQYF	TGTGCCAGTAGTATGCCAAGACCGGGACAGGGGGCTCCCAATACGCAGTATTTT
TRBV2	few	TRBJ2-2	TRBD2	CASRPTLAGVTGELFF	TGTGCCAGCAGGCCAACACTAGCGGGAGTAACCGGGGAGCTGTTTTTT
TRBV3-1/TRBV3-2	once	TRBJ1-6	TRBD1	CASSPGVSTGGFNSPLHF	TGTGCCAGCAGCCCAGGAGTAAGTACAGGGGGCTTTAATTCACCCCTCCACTTT
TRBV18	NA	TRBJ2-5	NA	CASSSVETQYF	TGTGCCAGCTCATCGGTTGAGACCCAGTACTTC
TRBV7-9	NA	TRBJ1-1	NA	CASSLYGEAFF	TGTGCCAGCAGCTTGTACGGTGAAGCTTTCTTT
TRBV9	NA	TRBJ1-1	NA	CASSVLGDNTEAFF	TGTGCCAGCAGCGTATTGGGCGACAACACTGAAGCTTTCTTT
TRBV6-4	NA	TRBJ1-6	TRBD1	CASSAQGSASPLHF	TGTGCCAGCAGTGCACAGGGGTCGGCTTCACCCCTCCACTTT
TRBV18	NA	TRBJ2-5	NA	CASSPLGGETQYF	TGTGCCAGCTCACCATTGGGGGGAGAGACCCAGTACTTC
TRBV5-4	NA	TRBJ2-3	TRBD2	CASSVSGASTDTQYF	TGTGCCAGCAGCGTGAGCGGGGCTAGCACAGATACGCAGTATTTT
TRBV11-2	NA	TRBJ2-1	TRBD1	CASSSGTGASLF	TGTGCCAGCAGCTCCGGGACAGGGGCTTCTCTCTTC
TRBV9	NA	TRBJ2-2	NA	CASSARGGAGELFF	TGTGCCAGCAGCGCCCGGGGTGGCGCAGGGGAGCTGTTTTTT
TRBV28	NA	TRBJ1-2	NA	CASSLPGTYYGYTF	TGTGCCAGCAGTTTACCCGGGACATACTATGGCTACACCTTC
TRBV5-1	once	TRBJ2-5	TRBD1	CASSRGQGAFGETQYF	TGCGCCAGCAGCAGAGGACAGGGGGCCTTCGGAGAGACCCAGTACTTC
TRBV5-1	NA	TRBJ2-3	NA	CASSKGHLSTDTQYF	TGCGCCAGCAGCAAGGGACACCTTAGCACAGATACGCAGTATTTT
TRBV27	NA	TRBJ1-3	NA	CASSALWGQGNTIYF	TGTGCCAGCAGTGCCCTTTGGGGGCAGGGAAACACCATATATTTT
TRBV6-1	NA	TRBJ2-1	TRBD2	CASSEAPGLAVYNEQFF	TGTGCCAGCAGTGAAGCGCCGGGACTAGCGGTCTACAATGAGCAGTTCTTC
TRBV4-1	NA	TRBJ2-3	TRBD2	CASSQLPGLNTDTQYF	TGCGCCAGCAGCCAACTCCCGGGACTAAACACAGATACGCAGTATTTT
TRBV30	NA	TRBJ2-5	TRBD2	CAWSAGGQETQYF	TGTGCCTGGAGTGCGGGGGGCCAAGAGACCCAGTACTTC
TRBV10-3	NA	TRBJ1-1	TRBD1	CAIKGTGGGRWNTEAFF	TGTGCCATCAAAGGGACAGGGGGAGGGAGGTGGAACACTGAAGCTTTCTTT
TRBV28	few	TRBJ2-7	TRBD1	CATRGPIYEQYF	TGTGCCACCAGGGGGCCGATCTACGAGCAGTACTTC
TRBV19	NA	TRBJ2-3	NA	CASSIDPGTDTQYF	TGTGCCAGTAGTATAGACCCAGGGACAGATACGCAGTATTTT